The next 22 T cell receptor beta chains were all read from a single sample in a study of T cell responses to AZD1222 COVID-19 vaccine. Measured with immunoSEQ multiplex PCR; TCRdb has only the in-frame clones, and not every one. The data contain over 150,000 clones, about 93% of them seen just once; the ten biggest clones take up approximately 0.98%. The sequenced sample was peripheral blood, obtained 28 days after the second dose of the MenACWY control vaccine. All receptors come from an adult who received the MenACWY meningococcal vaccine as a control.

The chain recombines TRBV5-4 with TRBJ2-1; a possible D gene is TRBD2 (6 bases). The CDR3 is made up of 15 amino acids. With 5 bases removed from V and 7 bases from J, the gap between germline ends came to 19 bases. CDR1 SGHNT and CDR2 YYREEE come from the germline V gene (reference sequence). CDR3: CASSRDVGSFNEQFF. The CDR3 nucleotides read TGTGCCAGCAGTAGGGACGTCGGGAGTTTTAATGAGCAGTTCTTC.

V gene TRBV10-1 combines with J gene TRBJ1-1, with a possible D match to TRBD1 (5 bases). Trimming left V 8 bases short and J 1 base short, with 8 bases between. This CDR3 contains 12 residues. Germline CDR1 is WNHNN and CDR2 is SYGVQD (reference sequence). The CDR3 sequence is CASGGTNTEAFF. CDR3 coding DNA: TGCGCCAGCGGAGGGACGAACACTGAAGCTTTCTTT.

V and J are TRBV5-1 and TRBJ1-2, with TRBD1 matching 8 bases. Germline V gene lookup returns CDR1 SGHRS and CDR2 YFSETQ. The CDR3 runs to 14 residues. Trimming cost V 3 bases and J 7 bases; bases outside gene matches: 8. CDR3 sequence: CASSYNDRGGGYTF. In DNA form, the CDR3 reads TGCGCCAGCAGCTACAATGACAGGGGTGGTGGCTACACCTTC.

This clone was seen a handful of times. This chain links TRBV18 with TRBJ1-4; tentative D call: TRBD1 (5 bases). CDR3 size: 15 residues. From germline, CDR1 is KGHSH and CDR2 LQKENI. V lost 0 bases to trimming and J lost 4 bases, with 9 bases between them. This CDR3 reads CASSPPGQGNEKLFF. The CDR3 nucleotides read TGTGCCAGCTCACCACCGGGGCAGGGTAATGAAAAACTGTTTTTT.

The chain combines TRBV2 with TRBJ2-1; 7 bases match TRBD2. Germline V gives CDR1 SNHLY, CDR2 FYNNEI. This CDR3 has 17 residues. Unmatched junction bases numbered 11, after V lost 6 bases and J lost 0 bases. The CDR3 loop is CASSWTSGTLSYNEQFF. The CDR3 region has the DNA TGTGCCAGCAGCTGGACAAGCGGGACTCTCTCCTACAATGAGCAGTTCTTC.

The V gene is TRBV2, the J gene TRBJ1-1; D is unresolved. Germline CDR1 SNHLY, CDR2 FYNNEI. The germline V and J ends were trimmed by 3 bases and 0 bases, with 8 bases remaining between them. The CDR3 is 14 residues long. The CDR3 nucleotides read TGTGCCAGCAGTGATTGGGGAATGAACACTGAAGCTTTCTTT. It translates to CASSDWGMNTEAFF.

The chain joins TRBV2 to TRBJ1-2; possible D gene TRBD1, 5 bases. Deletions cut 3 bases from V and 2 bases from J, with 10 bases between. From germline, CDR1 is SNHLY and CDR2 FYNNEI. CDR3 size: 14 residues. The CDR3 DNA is TGTGCCAGCAGTGAGCTACAGGAAAACTATGGCTACACCTTC. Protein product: CASSELQENYGYTF. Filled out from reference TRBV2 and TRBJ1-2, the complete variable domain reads EPEVTQTPSHQVTQMGQEVILRCVPISNHLYFYWYRQILGQKVEFLVSFYNNEISEKSEIFDDQFSVERPDGSNFTLKIRSTKLEDSAMYFCASSELQENYGYTFGSGTRLTVV.

CDR3 DNA: TGTGCCAGCAGCAGGGATGTGGGGGGCACAATGAACACTGAAGCTTTCTTT. Translation gives CASSRDVGGTMNTEAFF. The rearrangement joins TRBV9 to TRBJ1-1, with D possibly TRBD1 on 6 matching bases. Germline V gene sequence: CDR1 SGDLS, CDR2 YYNGEE. V gave up 4 bases and J gave up 0 bases, with 19 bases separating them. CDR3 size: 17 residues. The full variable domain, rest sourced from reference TRBV9 and TRBJ1-1, is DSGVTQTPKHLITATGQRVTLRCSPRSGDLSVYWYQQSLDQGLQFLIQYYNGEERAKGNILERFSAQQFPDLHSELNLSSLELGDSALYFCASSRDVGGTMNTEAFFGQGTRLTVV.

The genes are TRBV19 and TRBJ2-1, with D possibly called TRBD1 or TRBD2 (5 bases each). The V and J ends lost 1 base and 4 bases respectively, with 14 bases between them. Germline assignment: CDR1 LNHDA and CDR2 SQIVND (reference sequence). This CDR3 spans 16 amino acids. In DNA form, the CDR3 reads TGTGCCAGTAGTATAGCGGCTCGAGGGGTATACAATGAGCAGTTCTTC. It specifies CASSIAARGVYNEQFF.

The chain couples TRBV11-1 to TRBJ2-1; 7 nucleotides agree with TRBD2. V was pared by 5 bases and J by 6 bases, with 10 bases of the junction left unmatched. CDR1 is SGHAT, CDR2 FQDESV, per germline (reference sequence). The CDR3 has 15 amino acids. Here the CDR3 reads CASSLLGGGGNEQFF. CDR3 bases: TGTGCCAGCAGCCTCCTGGGGGGGGGTGGCAATGAGCAGTTCTTC.

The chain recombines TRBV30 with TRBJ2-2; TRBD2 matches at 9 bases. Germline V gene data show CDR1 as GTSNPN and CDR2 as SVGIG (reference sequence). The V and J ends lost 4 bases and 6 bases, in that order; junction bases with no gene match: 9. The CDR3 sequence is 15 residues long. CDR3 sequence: CAWNRGGAGAGELFF. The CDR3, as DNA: TGTGCCTGGAACCGCGGGGGGGCCGGGGCCGGGGAGCTGTTTTTT.

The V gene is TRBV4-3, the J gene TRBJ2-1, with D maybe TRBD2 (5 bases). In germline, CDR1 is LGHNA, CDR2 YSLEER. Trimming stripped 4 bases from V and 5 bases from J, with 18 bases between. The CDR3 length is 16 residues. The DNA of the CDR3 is TGCGCCAGCAGCCCTCAGGTGGGCGGGCTTGACAATGAGCAGTTCTTC. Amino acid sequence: CASSPQVGGLDNEQFF.

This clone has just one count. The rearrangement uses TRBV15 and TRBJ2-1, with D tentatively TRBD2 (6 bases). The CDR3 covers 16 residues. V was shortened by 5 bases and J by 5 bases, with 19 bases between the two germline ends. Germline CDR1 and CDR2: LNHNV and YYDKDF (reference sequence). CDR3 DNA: TGTGCCACCAGCTATCCCGGCGGGGCTTCGGACAATGAGCAGTTCTTC. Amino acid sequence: CATSYPGGASDNEQFF.

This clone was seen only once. The CDR3 bases are TGTGCCAGCATGGGGGCTAACTATGGCTACACCTTC. Translating gives CASMGANYGYTF. The chain recombines TRBV6-5 with TRBJ1-2, with a possible D match to TRBD1 (5 bases). Deletions cut 7 bases from V and 0 bases from J, with 6 bases between. This CDR3 spans 12 amino acids. Germline V gene data show CDR1 as MNHEY and CDR2 as SVGAGI.

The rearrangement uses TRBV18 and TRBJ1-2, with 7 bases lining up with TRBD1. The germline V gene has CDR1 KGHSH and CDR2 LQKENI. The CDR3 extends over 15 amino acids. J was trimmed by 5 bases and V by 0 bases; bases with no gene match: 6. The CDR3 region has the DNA TGTGCCAGCTCACCACCGGGACAGCCAGAATATGGCTACACCTTC. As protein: CASSPPGQPEYGYTF.

CDR3 sequence (DNA): TGTGCCACCAGCAGACCCTCGGCGGCAGGCCTCTATTTCCCGTTCTTC. Its protein is CATSRPSAAGLYFPFF. The chain employs TRBV15 and TRBJ2-1; D remains unclear. CDR3 length: 16 residues. Deletions cut 2 bases from V and 15 bases from J, with 26 bases between. The germline V gene encodes CDR1 LNHNV and CDR2 YYDKDF (reference sequence).

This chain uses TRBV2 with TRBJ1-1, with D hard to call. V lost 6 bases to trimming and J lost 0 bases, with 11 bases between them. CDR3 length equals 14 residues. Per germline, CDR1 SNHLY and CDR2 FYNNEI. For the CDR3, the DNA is TGTGCCAGCAGCGCCGGACTCATGAACACTGAAGCTTTCTTT. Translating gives CASSAGLMNTEAFF.

In nucleotides, the CDR3 is TGTGCCAGCAGGGCAAGGGATGCGGGCAATCAGCCCCAGCATTTT. This sequence encodes CASRARDAGNQPQHF. The gene calls are TRBV27 and TRBJ1-5; no clear D gene. The V end was cut by 6 bases, the J end by 2 bases, with 14 bases between. The germline CDR1 and CDR2 sequences are MNHEY and SMNVEV (reference sequence). The CDR3 covers 15 residues.

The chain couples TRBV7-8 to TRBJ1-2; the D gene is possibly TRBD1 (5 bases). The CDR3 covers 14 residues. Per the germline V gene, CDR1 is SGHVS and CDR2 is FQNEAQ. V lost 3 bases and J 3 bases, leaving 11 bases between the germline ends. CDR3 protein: CASSFGDGHYGYTF. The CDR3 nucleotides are TGTGCCAGCAGCTTTGGGGACGGTCACTATGGCTACACCTTC.

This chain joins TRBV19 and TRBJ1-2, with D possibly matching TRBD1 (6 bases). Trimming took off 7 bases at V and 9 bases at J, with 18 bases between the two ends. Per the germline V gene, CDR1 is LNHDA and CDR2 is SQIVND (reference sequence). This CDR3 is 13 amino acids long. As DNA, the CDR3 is TGTGCCAGTACCCCTACAGGGATCGGGAGCTACACCTTC. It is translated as CASTPTGIGSYTF. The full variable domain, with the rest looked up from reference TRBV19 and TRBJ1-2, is DGGITQSPKYLFRKEGQNVTLSCEQNLNHDAMYWYRQDPGQGLRLIYYSQIVNDFQKGDIAEGYSVSREKKESFPLTVTSAQKNPTAFYLCASTPTGIGSYTFGSGTRLTVV.

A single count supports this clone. The CDR3 here is CASSRGSYNSPLHF. Here the CDR3 DNA reads TGTGCCAGCAGCCGTGGCTCCTATAATTCACCCCTCCACTTT. The rearrangement uses TRBV4-2 and TRBJ1-6; D remains unclear. V was clipped by 4 bases and J by 0 bases, with 4 bases between them. This CDR3 contains 14 residues. Per the germline V gene, CDR1 is LGHNA and CDR2 is YNFKEQ.

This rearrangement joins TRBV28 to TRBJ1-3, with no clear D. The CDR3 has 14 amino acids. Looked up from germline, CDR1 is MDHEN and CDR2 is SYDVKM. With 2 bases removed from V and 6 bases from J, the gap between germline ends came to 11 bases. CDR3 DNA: TGTGCCAGCAGTTTAACCAGATTACAAAACACCATATATTTT. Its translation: CASSLTRLQNTIYF. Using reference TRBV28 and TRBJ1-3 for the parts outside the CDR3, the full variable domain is DVKVTQSSRYLVKRTGEKVFLECVQDMDHENMFWYRQDPGLGLRLIYFSYDVKMKEKGDIPEGYSVSREKKERFSLILESASTNQTSMYLCASSLTRLQNTIYFGEGSWLTVV.